These 6 T cell receptor beta chains were sequenced from one sample in a study of identical twins. TCRdb passed the 5' RACE reads through MiXCR, listing each CDR3 protein once. The sample has under 1 million distinct CDR3 sequences, around 12% seen once. The same specimen was also included in a second study, on yellow fever vaccine responses in identical twins.

Sequencing was performed on PBMCs. The source is a woman under 30 in good health.

This clonotype was observed a handful of times. The chain recombines TRBV5-6 with TRBJ2-7, with TRBD2 matching 8 bases. With V trimmed by 3 bases and J by 3 bases, 17 bases remained unmatched. This CDR3 has 18 residues. Germline-derived CDR1 and CDR2 are SGHDT and YYEEEE. The CDR3 DNA is TGTGCCAGCAGCTGGCGGGGTAGCGGGAAGAGCGTCGTCTACGAGCAGTACTTC. Translated: CASSWRGSGKSVVYEQYF.

This clonotype appeared many times. The rearrangement uses TRBV12-3 or TRBV12-4 and TRBJ2-5; possible D gene TRBD2, 6 bases. This CDR3 has 14 residues. The V and J ends lost 5 bases and 4 bases respectively, with 14 bases between them. CDR3 DNA sequence: TGTGCCAGCAGTCTCAATAGCGGTGGAGAGACCCAGTACTTC. It translates to CASSLNSGGETQYF.

This clonotype was detected ten times or more. The genes are TRBV27 and TRBJ2-1; TRBD1 might be the D (6 bases). The CDR3 has 14 residues. The V end was cut by 3 bases, the J end by 6 bases, with 12 bases between. CDR1 is MNHEY and CDR2 is SMNVEV in the germline V gene (reference sequence). The CDR3 region is CASSLGAGANEQFF. The CDR3 DNA reads as TGTGCCAGCAGTTTGGGGGCCGGGGCCAATGAGCAGTTCTTC.

The chain uses TRBV28 and TRBJ2-1, with 7 bases lining up with TRBD2. V dropped 7 bases and J dropped 10; count of bases not matched to a gene: 4. The CDR3 covers 11 residues. The germline CDR1 and CDR2 sequences are MDHEN and SYDVKM. The CDR3 reads CASTGGKEQFF. The CDR3 region has the DNA TGTGCCAGCACCGGGGGGAAGGAGCAGTTCTTC.

In its sample, this clonotype was seen many times. The chain employs TRBV7-7 and TRBJ2-3, with D perhaps matching TRBD2 (6 bases). The CDR3 totals 15 residues. Germline V gene data show CDR1 as SSHAT and CDR2 as FNYEAQ (reference sequence). With 1 base removed from V and 4 bases from J, the gap between germline ends came to 12 bases. CDR3 coding DNA: TGTGCCAGCAGCTTAGTCGGCGGAGGGTCAGATACGCAGTATTTT. Encoded protein: CASSLVGGGSDTQYF. Full variable domain (remainder filled in from reference TRBV7-7 and TRBJ2-3): GAGVSQSPRYKVTKRGQDVTLRCDPISSHATLYWYQQALGQGPEFLTYFNYEAQPDKSGLPSDRFSAERPEGSISTLTIQRTEQRDSAMYRCASSLVGGGSDTQYFGPGTRLTVL.

The V and J genes are TRBV20-1 and TRBJ1-1; 7 bases line up with TRBD1. Trimming took 6 bases from V and 4 from J; bases not matched to a gene: 14. This CDR3 is built from 15 residues. Germline V gives CDR1 DFQATT, CDR2 SNEGSKA (reference sequence). The CDR3 loop is CSAYLPGQRSTEAFF. CDR3 nucleotides: TGCAGTGCGTACTTACCGGGACAGAGGAGCACTGAAGCTTTCTTT.